Presented here are 17 T cell receptor beta chains from one specimen sequenced in a study of neurological immune-mediated disorders. From the 5' RACE reads, TCRdb called clonotypes with MiXCR, one entry per CDR3 protein. The data show approximately 30,000 distinct CDR3 sequences, 10% to 15% seen once. The time point here: longitudinal time-point 2. The sequenced sample consisted of PBMCs. Receptor source: a woman in her forties in good health.

This clonotype was counted many times. The chain employs TRBV5-1 and TRBJ1-2, with TRBD1 matching 8 bases. V lost 4 bases and J lost 6; bases outside the gene matches: 11. The CDR3 runs to 15 residues. Germline V gene lookup returns CDR1 SGHRS and CDR2 YFSETQ. In DNA form, the CDR3 reads TGCGCCAGCAGCCGTAGTGCAGGGGGCACTGATGGCTACACCTTC. Translating it yields CASSRSAGGTDGYTF.

The table lists this clonotype with many counts. V usage is TRBV19 and J usage is TRBJ1-5; 7 positions match TRBD1. The CDR3 length is 16 residues. The V and J ends lost 9 bases and 2 bases, in that order; junction bases with no gene match: 13. Germline V gene sequence: CDR1 LNHDA, CDR2 SQIVND (reference sequence). CDR3 sequence: CASTTYTGDGNQPQHF. The DNA of the CDR3 is TGTGCCAGCACCACTTATACAGGGGATGGCAATCAGCCCCAGCATTTT.

In this sample, this clonotype turned up many times. The chain links TRBV4-3 to TRBJ2-7, with 8 nucleotides matching TRBD1. The CDR3 has 15 residues. Germline CDR1 is LGHNA and CDR2 is YSLEER. Unmatched junction bases numbered 10, after V lost 2 bases and J lost 7 bases. The CDR3 sequence is CASSQQGQGAGEQYF. CDR3 in DNA: TGCGCCAGCAGCCAACAGGGGCAGGGGGCTGGGGAGCAGTACTTC.

This clonotype was counted a single time. This sequence may be a read error, since a much larger clone differs from it by one base. The rearrangement joins TRBV10-3 to TRBJ1-1, with D perhaps matching TRBD1 (5 bases). The V gene's germline CDR1 is ENHRY and CDR2 SYGVKD. V lost 0 bases and J lost 7, with 15 bases in between. The CDR3 spans 15 residues. The CDR3: CAISESGTQNVEAFF. CDR3 in DNA: TGTGCCATCAGTGAGTCTGGGACTCAGAACGTTGAAGCTTTCTTT.

This clonotype was counted at least ten times. The chain combines TRBV12-3 or TRBV12-4 with TRBJ1-1, with a possible D match to TRBD1 (5 bases). The V end lost 6 bases, the J end lost 6 bases, and 14 bases lay between the germline ends. This CDR3 comprises 13 residues. The CDR3: CASSKQVVAEAFF. CDR3 bases: TGTGCCAGCAGCAAACAGGTGGTCGCTGAAGCTTTCTTT.

This clonotype was recorded at least ten times. The chain is built from TRBV12-3 or TRBV12-4 and TRBJ1-3; the D is unclear. This CDR3 is 13 amino acids long. The V end lost 2 bases, the J end lost 4 bases, and 6 bases lay between the germline ends. CDR3 DNA: TGTGCCAGCAGTTTAAAACAGGGAAACACCATATATTTT. It translates to CASSLKQGNTIYF.

This clonotype appeared many times. The chain employs TRBV20-1 and TRBJ2-3; D not resolved. V lost 6 bases to trimming and J lost 2 bases, with 15 bases between them. The length of the CDR3 is 14 residues. Looked up from germline, CDR1 is DFQATT and CDR2 is SNEGSKA (reference sequence). CDR3 in amino acids: CSAVARRATDTQYF. CDR3 DNA sequence: TGCAGTGCGGTCGCTAGACGTGCCACAGATACGCAGTATTTT.

This clonotype was seen many times. J is TRBJ1-5 and V is TRBV7-6, with D tentatively TRBD1 (5 bases). Trimming shortened V by 5 bases and J by 4 bases, and 9 bases separated the two germline ends. Germline V gives CDR1 SGHVS, CDR2 FNYEAQ. This CDR3 has 13 amino acids. CDR3: CASSRQTNQPQHF. CDR3 coding DNA: TGTGCCAGCAGCCGACAGACTAATCAGCCCCAGCATTTT.

In its sample, this clonotype was seen many times. The V and J genes are TRBV12-3 or TRBV12-4 and TRBJ1-1, with D possibly being TRBD1 (5 bases). This CDR3 spans 13 amino acids. Trimming removed 7 bases from V and 3 bases from J, with 12 bases in between. CDR3 residues: CASILTGDTEAFF. DNA for the CDR3: TGTGCCAGCATCCTTACAGGCGACACTGAAGCTTTCTTT.

The V and J genes are TRBV6-4 and TRBJ2-1, with a possible D match to TRBD2 (6 bases). Germline-derived CDR1 and CDR2 are MRHNA and SNTAGT. V lost 6 bases and J lost 1, with 13 bases in between. This CDR3 is built from 15 residues. In DNA form, the CDR3 reads TGTGCCAGCAGCTCGGGAGTAGAGTCCTACAATGAGCAGTTCTTC. This codes for CASSSGVESYNEQFF.

As to this clonotype: One end of the junction is discordant with germline, which a read error may explain. V is TRBV7-3 and J is TRBJ2-5; no clear D. Germline V gene lookup returns CDR1 SGHTA and CDR2 FQGTGA. The CDR3 spans 14 residues. CDR3 sequence: CASSLNPNQATQYF. The DNA for the CDR3 is TGTGCCAGCAGCTTAAACCCCAACCAAGCGACCCAGTACTTC.

At least ten counts were recorded for this clonotype. The chain carries TRBV7-2 and TRBJ2-5; D uncertain. Germline-derived CDR1 and CDR2 are SGHTA and FQGNSA. V lost 0 bases to trimming and J lost 5 bases, with 10 bases between them. CDR3 length equals 14 residues. CDR3 nucleotide sequence: TGTGCCAGCAGCTTAGCCAGGACCCAGGAGACCCAGTACTTC. Its translation is CASSLARTQETQYF.

Ten or more counts support this clonotype. The chain combines TRBV24-1 with TRBJ1-1, with D possibly matching TRBD1 (5 bases). V dropped 5 bases and J dropped 1 base, with 7 bases sitting between them. Germline values: CDR1 KGHDR, CDR2 SFDVKD. CDR3 size: 13 residues. Here the CDR3 reads CATSVGANTEAFF. CDR3 nucleotides: TGTGCCACCAGTGTAGGGGCGAACACTGAAGCTTTCTTT.

This clonotype was detected ten times or more. The chain has TRBV4-3 and TRBJ1-2; possibly TRBD1 for D (5 bases). The CDR3 has 14 amino acids. Trimming shortened V by 0 bases and J by 8 bases, and 13 bases separated the two germline ends. From germline, CDR1 is LGHNA and CDR2 YSLEER. In DNA form, the CDR3 reads TGCGCCAGCAGCCAAGATTCTTCAGGGTACGGCTACACCTTC. Its protein is CASSQDSSGYGYTF.

This clonotype was seen repeatedly, ten times or more. The V gene is TRBV10-3, the J gene TRBJ1-2; no definite D call. The CDR3 has 12 residues. V lost 5 bases and J lost 8, with 12 bases in between. Germline assignment: CDR1 ENHRY and CDR2 SYGVKD. CDR3 residues: CAISLGPTGYTF. The CDR3 DNA follows: TGTGCCATCAGTCTTGGCCCCACGGGCTACACCTTC.

This clonotype was seen many times. The chain uses TRBV6-2 or TRBV6-3 and TRBJ1-1; no reliable D call. CDR1 MNHEY and CDR2 SVGEGT come from the germline V gene. Trimming pared 7 bases from V and 6 bases from J, leaving 18 bases between. The CDR3 contains 14 residues. For the CDR3, the DNA is TGTGCCAGCAACACGGTAGGGCAAAGCGCTGAAGCTTTCTTT. Protein product: CASNTVGQSAEAFF.

This clonotype was seen at least ten times. The chain employs TRBV12-3 or TRBV12-4 and TRBJ2-7; 7 nucleotides agree with TRBD2. The CDR3 runs 15 residues. Germline trimming cut 2 bases from V and 2 bases from J; bases unmatched to any gene: 6. The CDR3 DNA follows: TGTGCCAGCAGTTTATGGGGGGGAGATACCTACGAGCAGTACTTC. Encoded protein: CASSLWGGDTYEQYF.